The 28 T cell receptor beta chains listed next were all sequenced from one sample in a study of Graves' ophthalmopathy and Graves' hyperthyroidism. Amplification from RNA transcripts yielded the TCR beta CDR3 regions. RT-PCR in the first round used HTBI primers; a second-round multiplex PCR followed. TCRdb re-derived calls from the multiplex PCR reads in MiXCR, one entry per CDR3 protein. The sample has around 470,000 distinct CDR3 sequences, roughly an eighth seen once. The specimen was blood. The receptors come from a young woman with Graves' ophthalmopathy.

This chain connects TRBV11-2 to TRBJ2-2; D is possibly TRBD1 (6 bases). V was shortened by 5 bases and J by 4 bases, with 14 bases between the two germline ends. Germline V gene lookup returns CDR1 SGHAT and CDR2 FQNNGV. The CDR3 contains 15 residues. DNA of the CDR3: TGTGCCAGCAGCCATAGGACAGCGGCCACCGGGGAGCTGTTTTTT. The encoded protein is CASSHRTAATGELFF.

This clonotype was seen repeatedly, ten times or more. The chain recombines TRBV6-1 with TRBJ2-2; D gene ambiguous. V was shortened by 2 bases and J by 5 bases, with 9 bases between the two germline ends. Germline CDR1 is MNHNS and CDR2 is SASEGT. The CDR3 consists of 14 residues. CDR3 loop: CASSETGETGELFF. In DNA form, the CDR3 reads TGTGCCAGCAGTGAAACGGGCGAGACCGGGGAGCTGTTTTTT.

This clonotype was seen at least ten times. The rearrangement joins TRBV28 to TRBJ2-5; 14 positions match TRBD2. Germline CDR1 and CDR2: MDHEN and SYDVKM. The junction had 14 bases not matched to a gene; V was cut back by 6 bases and J by 5 bases. The CDR3 totals 18 residues. The CDR3 DNA reads as TGTGCCAGCAGCCACGGGACTAGCGGGAGTTGGAGCTTCGAGACCCAGTACTTC. It specifies CASSHGTSGSWSFETQYF.

This clonotype was counted ten times or more. V and J are TRBV28 and TRBJ1-3; D gene uncertain. The length of the CDR3 is 14 residues. Germline values: CDR1 MDHEN, CDR2 SYDVKM. V lost 3 bases and J 0 bases, leaving 6 bases between the germline ends. This CDR3 is CASSLTVSGNTIYF. CDR3 nucleotides: TGTGCCAGCAGTTTGACGGTCTCTGGAAACACCATATATTTT.

The table lists this clonotype with many counts. The chain employs TRBV6-1 and TRBJ2-1, with a tentative D call TRBD2 (6 bases). Germline V gives CDR1 MNHNS, CDR2 SASEGT. The V end lost 6 bases, the J end lost 0 bases, and 12 bases lay between the germline ends. This CDR3 is built from 15 residues. The CDR3 here is CASRGRERSYNEQFF. In DNA form, the CDR3 reads TGTGCCAGCAGAGGCCGGGAGCGCTCCTACAATGAGCAGTTCTTC.

This clonotype occurred many times. This sequence joins TRBV30 and TRBJ2-7; 11 nucleotides agree with TRBD1. The CDR3 covers 14 residues. The germline CDR1 and CDR2 sequences are GTSNPN and SVGIG (reference sequence). V was clipped by 3 bases and J by 3 bases; unmatched bases: 4. The CDR3 DNA reads as TGTGCCTGGAGCGCCGGGACAGGGGGCTACGAGCAGTACTTC. It encodes CAWSAGTGGYEQYF.

Regarding this clonotype: Since no conserved phenylalanine or tryptophan closes the CDR3, a read error is the likely cause. The DNA is left out, because the CDR3 cannot be placed on it with certainty; the CDR3 is given as TCRdb lists it. The J gene is TRBJ2-2, the V gene TRBV6-4; TRBD1 is the table's D call and was not checked against the DNA. The CDR3 is 14 amino acids long, termini counted. Germline CDR1 MRHNA, CDR2 SNTAGT. The CDR3 region is CASSEDSATGELVL.

This clonotype occurred many times. This chain links TRBV6-5 with TRBJ2-7; 9 bases align to TRBD1. Germline V lookup: CDR1 MNHEY, CDR2 SVGAGI. The CDR3 is made up of 15 amino acids. The J segment lost 4 bases and the V segment lost 6 bases, leaving 10 bases of the junction unmatched. This chain's CDR3 is CASSPHLGQGYEQYF. The CDR3 nucleotides read TGTGCCAGCAGCCCCCACCTAGGACAGGGGTACGAGCAGTACTTC.

This clonotype was counted many times. The chain couples TRBV27 to TRBJ2-2, with 10 bases fitting TRBD1. The CDR3 length is 16 residues. Germline loops: CDR1 MNHEY, CDR2 SMNVEV (reference sequence). V dropped 4 bases and J dropped 6; count of bases not matched to a gene: 8. The CDR3 DNA is TGTGCCAGCAGTTCCGACAGGGGGCGCGACGCCGGGGAGCTGTTTTTT. Translation gives CASSSDRGRDAGELFF.

This clonotype occurred many times. This chain uses TRBV6-5 with TRBJ2-7; D gene unclear. Germline V CDR1 and CDR2: MNHEY, SVGAGI. Trimming removed 0 bases from V and 6 bases from J, with 15 bases in between. The CDR3 is made up of 15 amino acids. The CDR3, as DNA: TGTGCCAGCAGTTACTCAGGGCCACCCTGGAGCGAGCAGTACTTC. Its translation: CASSYSGPPWSEQYF.

At least ten counts were recorded for this clonotype. The chain joins TRBV6-1 to TRBJ1-2, with TRBD1 as a possible D gene (5 bases). This CDR3 has 12 residues. V was cut by 8 bases and J by 6 bases, with 13 bases left in between. Germline loops: CDR1 MNHNS, CDR2 SASEGT. The CDR3 spells CASLTGRDGYTF. CDR3 sequence (DNA): TGTGCCAGCCTCACGGGACGGGATGGCTACACCTTC.

This clonotype was observed at least ten times. This chain uses TRBV5-6 with TRBJ1-6, with 8 bases lining up with TRBD1. The CDR3 has 16 amino acids. Germline V lookup: CDR1 SGHDT, CDR2 YYEEEE. J lost 8 bases, V lost 4 bases, and 11 bases had no gene match. The CDR3 nucleotides are TGTGCCAGCAGCCCAGTCGGACAGGGTGGTTATTCACCCCTCCACTTT. Residues: CASSPVGQGGYSPLHF.

This clonotype appeared many times. The chain joins TRBV19 to TRBJ1-5; D gene ambiguous. The CDR3 runs 15 residues. Germline V lookup: CDR1 LNHDA, CDR2 SQIVND (reference sequence). Between the trimmed V and J ends, which lost 1 base and 1 base, there was a span of 8 bases. CDR3 residues: CASSIVGGSNQPQHF. The CDR3 DNA follows: TGTGCCAGTAGTATAGTAGGAGGGAGCAATCAGCCCCAGCATTTT.

This clonotype has ten or more counts. The V and J genes are TRBV10-1 and TRBJ1-3; 7 bases map to TRBD1. In germline, CDR1 is WNHNN, CDR2 SYGVQD (reference sequence). This CDR3 is built from 16 residues. V gave up 7 bases and J gave up 0 bases; unmatched junction bases: 9. CDR3 nucleotide sequence: TGCGCCAGCACCTCCGGGACAGCGAACTCTGGAAACACCATATATTTT. Protein sequence: CASTSGTANSGNTIYF.

This clonotype was recorded at least ten times. This chain joins TRBV6-5 and TRBJ2-7, with 10 nucleotides matching TRBD1. CDR3 size: 15 residues. The germline CDR1 and CDR2 sequences are MNHEY and SVGAGI. V lost 7 bases and J lost 6; bases outside the gene matches: 12. CDR3 nucleotides: TGTGCCAGCACCCCAAGGACAGGGGGTCTATTCGAGCAGTACTTC. Protein: CASTPRTGGLFEQYF.

A note on this clonotype: The junction shows a germline mismatch at one end, possibly a read error. The chain couples TRBV5-1 to TRBJ1-1; TRBD1 agrees at 7 bases. CDR1 SGHRS and CDR2 YFSETQ come from the germline V gene. The CDR3 loop spans 17 amino acids. The CDR3 bases are TGCGCCAGCAGCTTCTTCCGACAGGGCCCCATGAACACTGAAGCTTGCTTT. This gives the protein CASSFFRQGPMNTEACF.

The J gene is TRBJ2-5, the V gene TRBV20-1; TRBD1 or TRBD2 may be the D gene (5 bases each). With 5 bases removed from V and 1 base from J, the gap between germline ends came to 11 bases. The germline V gene has CDR1 DFQATT and CDR2 SNEGSKA (reference sequence). This CDR3 spans 13 amino acids. The chain's CDR3 is CSAPRDGQETQYF. The CDR3 nucleotides read TGCAGTGCTCCCCGGGACGGCCAAGAGACCCAGTACTTC.

V gene TRBV28 combines with J gene TRBJ2-7; no reliable D call. The germline V and J ends were trimmed by 6 bases and 6 bases, with 15 bases remaining between them. Germline V lookup: CDR1 MDHEN, CDR2 SYDVKM. This CDR3 contains 13 residues. The CDR3 coding sequence is TGTGCCAGCAGCCACTCCCGGACGGGCGAGCAGTACTTC. This codes for CASSHSRTGEQYF.

This clonotype was detected a few times. The V call is TRBV5-5, the J call TRBJ1-2, with D perhaps matching TRBD1 (5 bases). Germline assignment: CDR1 SGHKS and CDR2 YYEKEE (reference sequence). V was cut by 4 bases and J by 1 base, with 14 bases left in between. This CDR3 is built from 15 residues. CDR3 DNA sequence: TGTGCCAGCAGCCTGGGCCGGGGGATTAACTATGGCTACACCTTC. As protein: CASSLGRGINYGYTF.

This clonotype was observed a single time. A much bigger clone sits one base away, suggesting this may be a read error. CDR3 sequence reads: CASTLPQGPNSALHF. CDR3 nucleotide sequence: TGTGCCAGCACTCTACCACAGGGGCCTAATTCAGCCCTCCACTTT. The chain recombines TRBV28 with TRBJ1-6; 7 bases align to TRBD1. The CDR3 extends over 15 amino acids. Per germline, CDR1 MDHEN and CDR2 SYDVKM.

This clonotype was seen ten or more times. The V and J genes are TRBV12-3 or TRBV12-4 and TRBJ2-7; possibly TRBD2 for D (5 bases). CDR3 length equals 14 residues. Trimming cost V 6 bases and J 0 bases, with 12 bases left between them. Here the CDR3 reads CASSSHRGSYEQYF. CDR3 in DNA: TGTGCCAGCAGCTCCCACCGGGGCTCCTACGAGCAGTACTTC.

This clonotype was found many times. J is TRBJ2-2 and V is TRBV24-1; D may be TRBD2 (6 bases). The CDR3 runs 19 residues. Germline V lookup: CDR1 KGHDR, CDR2 SFDVKD. The V and J ends lost 2 bases and 3 bases respectively, with 21 bases between them. CDR3 region: CATSDSHPAGFGDTGELFF. DNA for the CDR3: TGTGCCACCAGTGATTCCCACCCCGCGGGATTCGGGGACACCGGGGAGCTGTTTTTT.

This clonotype was seen repeatedly, ten times or more. The genes are TRBV6-1 and TRBJ1-1; D is uncertain. Germline CDR1 is MNHNS and CDR2 is SASEGT. The ends were cut back, 7 bases at V and 0 bases at J, with 9 bases in the middle. This CDR3 comprises 13 residues. Here the CDR3 DNA reads TGTGCCAGCACCCCCACTATGAACACTGAAGCTTTCTTT. Amino acids: CASTPTMNTEAFF.

This clonotype was found many times. The V gene is TRBV2, the J gene TRBJ2-7, with TRBD2 as a possible D gene (6 bases). The CDR3 totals 15 residues. V was trimmed by 1 base and J by 3 bases, leaving 13 bases between them. Germline CDR1 reads SNHLY; CDR2 reads FYNNEI. CDR3 protein: CASSEEARRDYEQYF. In nucleotides, the CDR3 is TGTGCCAGCAGTGAAGAGGCCCGGCGGGACTACGAGCAGTACTTC.

This clonotype was detected many times. The chain has TRBV4-1 and TRBJ2-7; D assignment may be TRBD1 or TRBD2 (5 bases each). V was clipped by 6 bases and J by 6 bases, with 18 bases between them. The germline gives CDR1 MGHRA, CDR2 YSYEKL. The CDR3 is 14 amino acids. The CDR3: CASSLSGSGGEQYF. In nucleotides, the CDR3 is TGCGCCAGCAGTCTTTCGGGCAGTGGGGGCGAGCAGTACTTC.

This clonotype has ten or more counts. This chain joins TRBV3-1 and TRBJ1-2; D perhaps matches TRBD1 (5 bases). The V and J ends lost 4 bases and 0 bases respectively, with 12 bases between them. The CDR3 covers 15 residues. Germline-derived CDR1 and CDR2 are LGHDT and YNNKEL (reference sequence). The CDR3 DNA sequence: TGTGCCAGCAGCCTAAGACAGTTAGCTAACTATGGCTACACCTTC. Translating gives CASSLRQLANYGYTF.

The table lists this clonotype with many counts. CDR3 sequence (DNA): TGTGCCAGTGAGGGGGAGCAGTACTTC. Its protein is CASEGEQYF. This sequence joins TRBV28 and TRBJ2-7; D may match TRBD1 or TRBD2 (5 bases each). The CDR3 runs 9 residues. Trimming stripped 9 bases from V and 7 bases from J, with 7 bases between. CDR1 is MDHEN, CDR2 SYDVKM, per germline.

The genes are TRBV6-1 and TRBJ2-7; 11 nucleotides align to TRBD1. Germline V gene lookup returns CDR1 MNHNS and CDR2 SASEGT. J lost 6 bases, V lost 8 bases, and 6 bases had no gene match. The CDR3 spans 13 residues. The CDR3, as DNA: TGTGCCAGCGAAAGGGACAGGGGGAGCGAGCAGTACTTC. Protein: CASERDRGSEQYF.